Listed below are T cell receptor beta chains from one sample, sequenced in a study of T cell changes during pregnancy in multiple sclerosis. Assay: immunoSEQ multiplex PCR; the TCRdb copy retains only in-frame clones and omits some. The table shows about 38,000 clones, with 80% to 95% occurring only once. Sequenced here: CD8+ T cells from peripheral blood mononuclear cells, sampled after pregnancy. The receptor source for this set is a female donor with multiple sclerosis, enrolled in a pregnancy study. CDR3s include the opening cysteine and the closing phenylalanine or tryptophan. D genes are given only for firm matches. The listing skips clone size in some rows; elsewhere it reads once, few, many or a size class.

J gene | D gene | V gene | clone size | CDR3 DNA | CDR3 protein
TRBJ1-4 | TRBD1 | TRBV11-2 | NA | TGTGCCAGCAGCTTAGCCCCGGGACAGGGGGTTTGGACTAATGAAAAACTGTTTTTT | CASSLAPGQGVWTNEKLFF
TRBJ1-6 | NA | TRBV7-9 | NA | TGTGCCAGCAGCTTTATCCGAGGAGAAATTGCAAGTTCACCCCTCCACTTT | CASSFIRGEIASSPLHF
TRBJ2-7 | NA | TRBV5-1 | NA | TGCGCCAGCAGCTTGGAGCGGAACTACGAGCAGTACTTC | CASSLERNYEQYF
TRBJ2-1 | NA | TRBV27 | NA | TGTGCCAGCAGTTTATCGCTAGCAATTGGCAATGAGCAGTTCTTC | CASSLSLAIGNEQFF
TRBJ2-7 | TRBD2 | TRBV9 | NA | TGTGCCAGCAGCCCCTCCGGCCGGGGGGTCCACGAGCAGTACTTC | CASSPSGRGVHEQYF
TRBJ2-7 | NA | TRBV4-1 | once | TGCGCCAGCAGCCAACTGCACAGCTCCTACGAGCAGTACTTC | CASSQLHSSYEQYF
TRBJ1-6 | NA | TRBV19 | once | TGTGCCAGCGAAAAAAGGGGAACTGCTTCACCCCTCCACTTT | CASEKRGTASPLHF
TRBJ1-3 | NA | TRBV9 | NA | TGTGCCAGCAGCGTAGGATTACAGGGTATTCGAAACACCATATATTTT | CASSVGLQGIRNTIYF
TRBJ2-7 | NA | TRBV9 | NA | TGTGCCAGCAGCGTAGGGGCGGGGAGCTACGAGCAGTACTTC | CASSVGAGSYEQYF
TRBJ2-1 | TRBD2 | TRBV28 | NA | TGTGCCAGCAGGCTAACTAGCGGGTCCTACAATGAGCAGTTCTTC | CASRLTSGSYNEQFF
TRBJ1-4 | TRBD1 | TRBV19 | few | TGTGCCAGTAGTCTGACAGGGGACGGTGAAAAACTGTTTTTT | CASSLTGDGEKLFF
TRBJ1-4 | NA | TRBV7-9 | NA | TGTGCCAGCAGCTTAACGCAGGGGAGTAATGAAAAACTGTTTTTT | CASSLTQGSNEKLFF
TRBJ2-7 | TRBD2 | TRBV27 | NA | TGTGCCAGCAGTTCCTTTCCAGCGGGAGGGCTCTACGAGCAGTACTTC | CASSSFPAGGLYEQYF
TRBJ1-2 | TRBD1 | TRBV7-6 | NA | TGTGCCAGCAGCCCCGGACAGGGAGGCGGAGGTGGCTACACCTTC | CASSPGQGGGGGYTF
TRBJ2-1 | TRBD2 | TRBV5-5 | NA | TGTGCCAGCAGCCAAGATAGCGGGAGCTCCAATGAGCAGTTCTTC | CASSQDSGSSNEQFF
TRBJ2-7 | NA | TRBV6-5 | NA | TGTGCCAGCTCCTTGGTACAGGGCGGTCACGAGCAGTACTTC | CASSLVQGGHEQYF
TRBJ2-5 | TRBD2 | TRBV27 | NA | TGTGCCAGCAGTTACGGCGGGAGGTTCCAAGAGACCCAGTACTTC | CASSYGGRFQETQYF
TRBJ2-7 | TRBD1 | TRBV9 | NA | TGTGCCAGCAGCCCCAGAACCGGGACAGGTATCGACGAGCAGTACTTC | CASSPRTGTGIDEQYF
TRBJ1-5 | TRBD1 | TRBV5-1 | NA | TGCGCCAGCAGCTTGGAGGGGGCTGGTAGCAATCAGCCCCAGCATTTT | CASSLEGAGSNQPQHF
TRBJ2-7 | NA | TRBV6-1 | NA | TGTGCCAGCAGTGTCCGCAGGGGTAACTACGAGCAGTACTTC | CASSVRRGNYEQYF
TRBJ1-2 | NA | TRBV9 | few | TGTGCCAGCAGAGCCGGACAGCCAAACTATGGCTACACCTTC | CASRAGQPNYGYTF
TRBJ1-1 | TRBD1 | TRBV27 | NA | TGTGCCAGCAGTTCCGGGGACAGGGAAGCTTTCTTT | CASSSGDREAFF
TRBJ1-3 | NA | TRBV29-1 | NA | TGCAGCGCCACGGCGGGTGGAAACACCATATATTTT | CSATAGGNTIYF
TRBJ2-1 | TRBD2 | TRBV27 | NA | TGTGCAACAGGGACTAGCGGGGGGGCGACTGAGCAGTTCTTC | CATGTSGGATEQFF
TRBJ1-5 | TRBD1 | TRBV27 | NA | TGTGCCAGCAGTCGGACAGGGGGCCAGCCCCAGCATTTT | CASSRTGGQPQHF
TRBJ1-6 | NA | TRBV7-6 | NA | TGTGCCAGCAGCTTAAGGCAGGAATATAATTCACCCCTCCACTTT | CASSLRQEYNSPLHF
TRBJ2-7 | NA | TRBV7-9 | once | TGTGCCAGCAGCCACCGACAGTTTGTCAAGCAGTACTTC | CASSHRQFVKQYF
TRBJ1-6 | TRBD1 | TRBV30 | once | TGTGCCTGGGGTGAGACAGGGGTGAATTCACCCCTCCACTTT | CAWGETGVNSPLHF
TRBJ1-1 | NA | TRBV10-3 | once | TGTGCCATCGGCCGGTCGGGTATGAACACTGAAGCTTTCTTT | CAIGRSGMNTEAFF
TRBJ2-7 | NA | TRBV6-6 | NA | TGTGCCAGCAGTCCACGGCGGGGTACCTCCTACGAGCAGTACTTC | CASSPRRGTSYEQYF
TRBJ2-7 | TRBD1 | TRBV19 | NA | TGTGCCAGTAGTATTAAGGGACAGGGGTTCTACGAGCAGTACTTC | CASSIKGQGFYEQYF
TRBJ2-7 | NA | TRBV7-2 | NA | TGTGCCAGCAGCTTAGGGGCGGGCAGTTCCTACGAGCAGTACTTC | CASSLGAGSSYEQYF
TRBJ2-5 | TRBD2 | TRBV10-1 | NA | TGCGCCAGCAGTGAGTCGTGGCTAGCGGGGGGTTTGGAGACCCAGTACTTC | CASSESWLAGGLETQYF
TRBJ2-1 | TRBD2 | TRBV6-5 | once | TGTGCCAGCAGTTACTCGATTCTTAGCGGGAGAGGTGAGCAGTTCTTC | CASSYSILSGRGEQFF
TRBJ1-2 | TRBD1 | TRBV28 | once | TGTGCCAGCAGTCCTAACTGGGACAGGGAACGGTTGTATGGCTACACCTTC | CASSPNWDRERLYGYTF
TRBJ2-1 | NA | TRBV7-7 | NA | TGTGCCAGCAGCTTTCACGGAGATGGCTCCTACAATGAGCAGTTCTTC | CASSFHGDGSYNEQFF
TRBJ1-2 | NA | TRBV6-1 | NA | TGTGCCAGCAGTGATAGGGGTGGCTATGGCTACACCTTC | CASSDRGGYGYTF
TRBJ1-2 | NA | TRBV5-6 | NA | TGTGCCAGCAGCTCCCAGGGGCAGGGTCACTATGGCTACACCTTC | CASSSQGQGHYGYTF
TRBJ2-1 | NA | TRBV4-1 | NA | TGCGCCAGCAGCCAAGAATTCCATCGAGCGGGTAGGGACAATGAGCAGTTCTTC | CASSQEFHRAGRDNEQFF